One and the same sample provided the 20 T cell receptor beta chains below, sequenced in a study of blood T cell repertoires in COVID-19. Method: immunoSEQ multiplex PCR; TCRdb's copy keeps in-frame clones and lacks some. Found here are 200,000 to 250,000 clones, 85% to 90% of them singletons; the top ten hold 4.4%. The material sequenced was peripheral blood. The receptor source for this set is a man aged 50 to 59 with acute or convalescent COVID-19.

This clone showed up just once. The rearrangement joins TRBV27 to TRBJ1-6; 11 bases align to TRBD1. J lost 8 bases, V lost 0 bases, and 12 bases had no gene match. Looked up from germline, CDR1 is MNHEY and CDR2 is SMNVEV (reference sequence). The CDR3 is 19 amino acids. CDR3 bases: TGTGCCAGCAGTTTATCAGTCTGGACAGGGGGCGGGTTGCATTCACCCCTCCACTTT. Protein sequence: CASSLSVWTGGGLHSPLHF.

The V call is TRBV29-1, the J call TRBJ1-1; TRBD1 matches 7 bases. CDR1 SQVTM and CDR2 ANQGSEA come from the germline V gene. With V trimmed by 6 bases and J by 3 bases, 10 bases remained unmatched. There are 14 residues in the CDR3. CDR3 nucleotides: TGCAGCGTGGTCCAGACAGGGACCTACACTGAAGCTTTCTTT. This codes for CSVVQTGTYTEAFF.

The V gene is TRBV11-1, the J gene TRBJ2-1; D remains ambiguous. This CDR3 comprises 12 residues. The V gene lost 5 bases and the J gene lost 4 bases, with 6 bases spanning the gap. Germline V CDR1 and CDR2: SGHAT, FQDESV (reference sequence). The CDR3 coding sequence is TGTGCCAGCAGCGCGAGATACAATGAGCAGTTCTTC. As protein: CASSARYNEQFF.

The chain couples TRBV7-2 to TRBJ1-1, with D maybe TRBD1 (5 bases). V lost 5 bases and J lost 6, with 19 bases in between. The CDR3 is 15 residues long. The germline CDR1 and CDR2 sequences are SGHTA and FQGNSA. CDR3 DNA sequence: TGTGCCAGCAGCCGGGACTCCAGTGGGGCAGCTGAAGCTTTCTTT. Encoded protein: CASSRDSSGAAEAFF.

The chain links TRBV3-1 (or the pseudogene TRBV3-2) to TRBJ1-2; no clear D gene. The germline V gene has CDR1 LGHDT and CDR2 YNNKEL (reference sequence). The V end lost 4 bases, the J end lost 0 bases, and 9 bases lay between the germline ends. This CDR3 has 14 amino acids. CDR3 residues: CASSPNGANYGYTF. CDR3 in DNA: TGTGCCAGCAGCCCAAACGGAGCTAACTATGGCTACACCTTC.

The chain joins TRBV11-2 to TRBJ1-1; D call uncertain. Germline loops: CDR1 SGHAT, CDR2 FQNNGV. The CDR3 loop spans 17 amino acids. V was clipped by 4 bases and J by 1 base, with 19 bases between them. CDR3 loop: CASSSRPRAMTNTEAFF. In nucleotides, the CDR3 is TGTGCCAGCAGCTCCCGGCCGCGGGCCATGACGAACACTGAAGCTTTCTTT.

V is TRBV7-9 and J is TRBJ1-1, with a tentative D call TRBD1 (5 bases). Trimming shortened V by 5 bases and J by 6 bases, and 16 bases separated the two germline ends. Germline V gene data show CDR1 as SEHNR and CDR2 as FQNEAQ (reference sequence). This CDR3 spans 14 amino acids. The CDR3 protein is CASSPRSGVAEAFF. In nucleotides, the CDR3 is TGTGCCAGCAGCCCCCGGTCGGGGGTCGCTGAAGCTTTCTTT.

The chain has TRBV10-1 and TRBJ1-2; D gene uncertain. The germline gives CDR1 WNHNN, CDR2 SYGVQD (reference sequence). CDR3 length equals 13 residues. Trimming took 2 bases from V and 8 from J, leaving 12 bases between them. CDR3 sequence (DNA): TGCGCCAGCAGTGAGCTTCGGGGTCGCGGCTACACCTTC. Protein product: CASSELRGRGYTF.

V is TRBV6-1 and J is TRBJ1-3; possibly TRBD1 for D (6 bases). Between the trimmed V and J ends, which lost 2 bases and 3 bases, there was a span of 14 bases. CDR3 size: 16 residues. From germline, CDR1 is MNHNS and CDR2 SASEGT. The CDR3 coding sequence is TGTGCCAGCAGTGAAACAACAGGGTTAAGTGGAAACACCATATATTTT. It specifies CASSETTGLSGNTIYF.

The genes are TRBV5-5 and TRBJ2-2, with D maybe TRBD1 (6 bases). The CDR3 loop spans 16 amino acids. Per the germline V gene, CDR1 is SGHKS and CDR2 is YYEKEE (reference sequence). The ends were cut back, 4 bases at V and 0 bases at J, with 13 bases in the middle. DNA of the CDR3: TGTGCCAGCAGCCTGACAGGAATACCGAACACCGGGGAGCTGTTTTTT. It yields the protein CASSLTGIPNTGELFF. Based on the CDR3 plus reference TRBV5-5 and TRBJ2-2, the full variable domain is DAGVTQSPTHLIKTRGQQVTLRCSPISGHKSVSWYQQVLGQGPQFIFQYYEKEERGRGNFPDRFSARQFPNYSSELNVNALLLGDSALYLCASSLTGIPNTGELFFGEGSRLTVL.

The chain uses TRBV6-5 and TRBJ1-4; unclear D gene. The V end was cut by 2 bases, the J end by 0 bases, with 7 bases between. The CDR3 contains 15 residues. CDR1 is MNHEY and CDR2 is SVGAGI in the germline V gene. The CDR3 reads CASSYEAATNEKLFF. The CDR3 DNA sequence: TGTGCCAGCAGTTACGAGGCAGCAACTAATGAAAAACTGTTTTTT.

This CDR3 reads CASSPGTLNTEAFF. The CDR3 DNA follows: TGTGCCAGCAGCCCAGGGACACTGAACACTGAAGCTTTCTTT. The chain recombines TRBV11-2 with TRBJ1-1; a possible D gene is TRBD1 (6 bases). V was clipped by 5 bases and J by 0 bases, with 10 bases between them. The CDR3 is made up of 14 amino acids. Germline-derived CDR1 and CDR2 are SGHAT and FQNNGV.

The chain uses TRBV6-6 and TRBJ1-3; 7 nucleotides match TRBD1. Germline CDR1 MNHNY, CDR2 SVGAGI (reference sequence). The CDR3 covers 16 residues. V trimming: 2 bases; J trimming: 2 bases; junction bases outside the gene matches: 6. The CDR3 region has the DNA TGTGCCAGCAGTTACACCCCAGGGGGACCTGGAAACACCATATATTTT. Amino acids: CASSYTPGGPGNTIYF.

The CDR3 loop is CASSSGRGTGAYTLHF. CDR3 DNA: TGTGCCAGCAGCTCGGGCCGAGGGACAGGGGCTTATACCCTCCACTTT. V gene TRBV7-9 combines with J gene TRBJ1-6, with 10 bases that match TRBD1. The V gene end was trimmed by 4 bases and the J gene end by 14 bases; junction bases not matched to a gene: 14. CDR3 length: 16 amino acids. From germline, CDR1 is SEHNR and CDR2 FQNEAQ (reference sequence).

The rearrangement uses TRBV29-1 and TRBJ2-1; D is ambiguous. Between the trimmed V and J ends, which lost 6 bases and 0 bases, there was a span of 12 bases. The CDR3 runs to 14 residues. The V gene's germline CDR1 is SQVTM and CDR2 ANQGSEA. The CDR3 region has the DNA TGCAGCGTGGCTAGGTCTAACTCCTACAATGAGCAGTTCTTC. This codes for CSVARSNSYNEQFF.

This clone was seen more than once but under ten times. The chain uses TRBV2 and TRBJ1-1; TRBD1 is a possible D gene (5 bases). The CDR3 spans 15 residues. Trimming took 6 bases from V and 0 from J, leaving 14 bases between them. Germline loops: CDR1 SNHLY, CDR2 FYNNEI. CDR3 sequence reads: CASRPTDSLNTEAFF. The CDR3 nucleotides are TGTGCCAGCAGGCCCACCGACAGCCTGAACACTGAAGCTTTCTTT.

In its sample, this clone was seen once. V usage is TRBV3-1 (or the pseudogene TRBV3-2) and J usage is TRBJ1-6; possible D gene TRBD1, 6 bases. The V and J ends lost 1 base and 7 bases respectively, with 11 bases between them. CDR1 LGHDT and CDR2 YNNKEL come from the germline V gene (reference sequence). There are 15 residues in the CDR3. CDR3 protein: CASSQAGQENSPLHF. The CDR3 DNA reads TGTGCCAGCAGCCAAGCGGGACAAGAAAATTCACCCCTCCACTTT.

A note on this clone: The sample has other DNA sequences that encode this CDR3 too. The CDR3 loop reads CAWTLRVNTEAFF. The CDR3 coding sequence is TGTGCCTGGACCCTCAGGGTGAACACTGAAGCTTTCTTT. The chain joins TRBV30 to TRBJ1-1; D possibly corresponds to TRBD1 (5 bases). V lost 4 bases to trimming and J lost 0 bases, with 9 bases between them. This CDR3 region has 13 residues. Germline lookup yields CDR1 GTSNPN and CDR2 SVGIG (reference sequence).

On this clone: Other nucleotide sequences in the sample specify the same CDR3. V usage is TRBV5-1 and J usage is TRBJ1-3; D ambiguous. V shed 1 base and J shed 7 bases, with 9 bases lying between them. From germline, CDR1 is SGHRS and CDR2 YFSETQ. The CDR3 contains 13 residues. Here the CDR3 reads CASSLSPGNTIYF. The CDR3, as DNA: TGCGCCAGCAGCTTGTCTCCGGGGAACACCATATATTTT.

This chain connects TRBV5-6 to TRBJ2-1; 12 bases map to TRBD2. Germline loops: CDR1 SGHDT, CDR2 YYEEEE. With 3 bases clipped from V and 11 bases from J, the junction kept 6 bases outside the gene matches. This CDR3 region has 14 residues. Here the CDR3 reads CASSSLLAGGQQFF. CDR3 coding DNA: TGTGCCAGCAGCTCGCTGCTAGCGGGGGGGCAGCAGTTCTTC.